This TCR beta chain was retrieved from a study of post-analysis software for immune sequencing data. The study's findings and limits: Patients had higher frequencies than controls of roughly 5 TRBV segments, including TRBV5-6, TRBV5-1 and TRBV20-1.

With regard to this clonotype: Its antigen is unidentified.

This CDR3 region has 15 residues. The germline CDR1 and CDR2 sequences are GTSNPN and SVGIG (reference sequence). With 1 base removed from V and 0 bases from J, the gap between germline ends came to 9 bases. TCR beta cDNA libraries had unique molecular identifiers. In TCRdb, the PCR reads were re-called with MiXCR into one record per CDR3 protein. The table has around 770,000 distinct CDR3 sequences, just over 45% seen once. The sequenced sample was blood. The chain joins TRBV30 to TRBJ2-2; the D gene is possibly TRBD1 (6 bases). The clonotype comes from a girl between 10 and 17 years old with multiple sclerosis. CDR3 DNA sequence: TGTGCCTGGAGTGCCGGGACAACGAACACCGGGGAGCTGTTTTTT. It encodes CAWSAGTTNTGELFF.